This TCR beta chain derives from a study of OX40 agonist ivuxolimab in advanced cancers. With respect to the entire study: Ivuxolimab, which targeted the costimulatory receptor OX40 (CD134), was an agonistic, fully human IgG2 monoclonal antibody. Intravenous ivuxolimab was administered to patients every 2 weeks at six dose levels: 0.01, 0.1, 0.3, 1.5, 3 and 10 mg/kg. Of the approximately 50 patients in dose escalation, about 20 had hepatocellular carcinoma, some 15 had melanoma, 9 had renal cell carcinoma and 9 had head and neck cancer. In the dose-escalation cohort, around four fifths of patients were male, and the mean age was about 55 years, with a range of about 23 to 85. Prior anti-PD-1, anti-PD-L1 or anti-CTLA-4 therapy was permitted, and checkpoint inhibitors had been received by roughly 40% of dose-escalation patients. Partial responses occurred in three dose-escalation patients, of whom one had hepatocellular carcinoma and two had cutaneous melanoma. The point of sequencing TCRbeta in the periphery was to test whether ivuxolimab changed TCR sequence diversity and drove clonal T-cell expansion. The paper covers the monotherapy dose-escalation part of the phase I ivuxolimab trial, which included N of about 56 patients.

As to this clone: Its antigen remains unidentified. Base qualities were left out, and no much larger clone turns up one base away.

Patients with autoimmune disease history or receiving systemic immunosuppression were excluded from the trial. Peripheral blood for TCR sequencing was collected from all dose cohorts at baseline, on cycle 4 day 1, and on cycle 7 day 1. The samples were drawn from a first-in-human, open-label, multicenter phase I dose-escalation trial of ivuxolimab. The trial enrolled adults with locally advanced or metastatic head and neck squamous cell, hepatocellular, melanoma or renal cell carcinoma. Before TCR sequencing, CD4+ T cells and CD8+ T cells were sorted from peripheral blood as separate populations. Broad study findings and their caveats: In partial responders in the 0.1-3.0 mg/kg groups, normalized peripheral clonal expansion was found to be among the lowest, especially among CD8+ T cells. Low levels of normalized T-cell clonal expansion were also seen in some nonresponding patients. Clonal expansion of both CD4+ and CD8+ blood T cells was observed from baseline to week 6 at doses 0.1 to 3.0 mg/kg. After ivuxolimab, expanded clones were on average more numerous among CD8+ T cells than among CD4+ T cells. The antigen specificity of the peripheral T cells that underwent clonal expansion was not determined.

Genomic DNA was isolated from the sorted cells so that the TCRbeta CDR3 region could be sequenced. The immunoSEQ Assay was used to sequence the TCRbeta CDR3 regions. TCRdb limited this immuneACCESS table to in-frame rearrangements with V and J called. A share of clones is missing; checked studies link under half to unresolved V genes, and the rest is unexplained. Counted in this sample were about 70,000 clones; around 90% of them appeared once. Roughly 2.4% of the sample goes to the ten largest clones. Clipping removes 4 bases from V and 6 bases from J, with 3 as the unmatched junction base count. The CDR3 starts with the cysteine, ends with the phenylalanine, and has 13 residues. Only the CDR3 DNA stays, 39 bases, in frame from base 1. The germline V gene provides CDR1 SGHRS and CDR2 YFSETQ.

The chain employs TRBV5-1 and TRBJ2-7; 11 nucleotides in the junction match TRBD2. The starting material was CD4+ or CD8+ T cells sorted from blood, obtained in a trial of the OX40 agonist ivuxolimab. This TCR was sampled from an adult with an advanced solid tumor such as melanoma, head and neck, liver or kidney cancer. The CDR3 sequence is CASSLAGGSEQYF. The sequence in DNA is TGCGCCAGCAGCCTAGCGGGAGGTTCCGAGCAGTACTTC.